The rows below give T cell receptor beta chains drawn from one sample of a study of CD8 T cells in Susac syndrome. TCRdb reanalysed the immunoSEQ multiplex PCR reads using MiXCR and keeps one entry per CDR3 protein. The sample contains under 300,000 distinct CDR3 sequences, about 96% of which appear only once. The sequenced sample was CD4+ T cells from PBMCs. The source of these receptors is a human donor with Susac syndrome. Both conserved end residues are part of each CDR3. Fields, in order: clone size, V gene, J gene, D gene, CDR3 DNA, CDR3 protein. D genes are given only for firm matches. Rows give clone size only sometimes, using once, few, many, or a class for an expanded clone.

NA	TRBV2	TRBJ2-1	NA	TGTGCCAGCTTTTCCTACAATGAGCAGTTCTTC	CASFSYNEQFF
once	TRBV19	TRBJ2-2	NA	TGTGCCAGTTCACGGGTGAGCGCGAACACCGGGGAGCTGTTTTTT	CASSRVSANTGELFF
NA	TRBV7-3	TRBJ2-1	NA	TGTGCCAGCAGCTCCGGGACGGCGGCGCTGAGTGAGCAGTTCTTC	CASSSGTAALSEQFF
few	TRBV4-1	TRBJ1-5	TRBD1	TGCGCCAGCAGCCAAGCGGACAGGGAAGGTCAGCCCCAGCATTTT	CASSQADREGQPQHF
NA	TRBV29-1	TRBJ2-1	NA	TGCAGCGTTGAAGGCGGGACGCTTAACAATGAGCAGTTCTTC	CSVEGGTLNNEQFF
NA	TRBV27	TRBJ2-5	TRBD2	TGTGCCAGCAGTTTATCGGGTCGCGGGAGAGGAGAGACCCAGTACTTC	CASSLSGRGRGETQYF
NA	TRBV11-2	TRBJ2-1	NA	TGTGCCAGCAGCTTGGTCTTGGGGGGTGGCAATGAGCAGTTCTTC	CASSLVLGGGNEQFF
NA	TRBV20-1	TRBJ2-7	NA	TGCAGTGCGCGGTTATTCTACAGGGTCCCGACCACCTACGAGCAGTACTTC	CSARLFYRVPTTYEQYF
NA	TRBV9	TRBJ1-1	NA	TGTGCCAGCAGCGTAAAGTGGGGAATGAACACTGAAGCTTTCTTT	CASSVKWGMNTEAFF
NA	TRBV5-1	TRBJ2-5	NA	TGCGCCAGCAGCCCCGCGTTCACAGAGACCCAGTACTTC	CASSPAFTETQYF
once	TRBV7-9	TRBJ2-1	TRBD2	TGTGCCAGCAGCCCACTCGGGACTAGCGGCCACAATGAGCAGTTCTTC	CASSPLGTSGHNEQFF
NA	TRBV28	TRBJ1-5	NA	TGTGCCAGCAGTCCCCCCGGGGGGTTGAATCAGCCCCAGCATTTT	CASSPPGGLNQPQHF
NA	TRBV29-1	TRBJ2-5	NA	TGCAGCGTTGTGGTGGGAGGCGCGCCCCAGTACTTC	CSVVVGGAPQYF
NA	TRBV20-1	TRBJ2-1	TRBD2	TGCAGTGGGTTGGGACTAGCCCTCAATGAGCAGTTCTTC	CSGLGLALNEQFF
NA	TRBV20-1	TRBJ1-5	NA	TGCAGTGCCCCAGGGGTGGGCAATCAGCCCCAGCATTTT	CSAPGVGNQPQHF
once	TRBV12-3/TRBV12-4	TRBJ2-2	NA	TGTGCCAGCAGTTGGAGTACCGGGGAGCTGTTTTTT	CASSWSTGELFF
NA	TRBV20-1	TRBJ2-5	NA	TGCAGTGCTCTAGTCGGGCAAGAGACCCAGTACTTC	CSALVGQETQYF
NA	TRBV3-1	TRBJ2-7	NA	TGTGCCAGCAGCCAAGAAGGAGCGTACGAGCAGTACTTC	CASSQEGAYEQYF
NA	TRBV6-1	TRBJ2-6	NA	TGTGCCAGCAGTTTAACCTTAGGAGGGGCCAACGTCCTGACTTTC	CASSLTLGGANVLTF
NA	TRBV9	TRBJ2-2	TRBD2	TGTGCCAGCAGCGGACTAGCGGGAGACCCGACGGCCGGGGAGCTGTTTTTT	CASSGLAGDPTAGELFF
NA	TRBV9	TRBJ1-2	NA	TGTGCCAGCAGCGTAGAATCATGGGGCTATGGCTACACCTTC	CASSVESWGYGYTF
NA	TRBV18	TRBJ2-7	TRBD2	TGTGCCAGCTCACCATTCGCAGGGACTAGCGGGAACTACGAGCAGTACTTC	CASSPFAGTSGNYEQYF